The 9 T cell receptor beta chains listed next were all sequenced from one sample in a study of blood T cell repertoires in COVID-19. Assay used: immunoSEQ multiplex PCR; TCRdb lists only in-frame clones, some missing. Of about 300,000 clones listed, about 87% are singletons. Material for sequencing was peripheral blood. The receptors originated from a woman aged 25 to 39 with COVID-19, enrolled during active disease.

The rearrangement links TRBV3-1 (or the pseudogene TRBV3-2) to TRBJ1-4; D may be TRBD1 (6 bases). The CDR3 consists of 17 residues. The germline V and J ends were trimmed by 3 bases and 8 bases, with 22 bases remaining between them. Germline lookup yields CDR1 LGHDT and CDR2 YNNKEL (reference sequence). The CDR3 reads CASSHIEQTGGNEKLFF. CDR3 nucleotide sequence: TGTGCCAGCAGCCACATCGAACAGACAGGCGGAAACGAAAAACTGTTTTTT.

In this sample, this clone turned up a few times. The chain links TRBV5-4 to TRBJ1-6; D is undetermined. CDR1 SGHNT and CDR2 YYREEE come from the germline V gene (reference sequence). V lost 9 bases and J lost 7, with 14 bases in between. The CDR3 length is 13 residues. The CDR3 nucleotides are TGTGCCACTCAGGCCGTTAGGAATTCACCCCTCCACTTT. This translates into CATQAVRNSPLHF.

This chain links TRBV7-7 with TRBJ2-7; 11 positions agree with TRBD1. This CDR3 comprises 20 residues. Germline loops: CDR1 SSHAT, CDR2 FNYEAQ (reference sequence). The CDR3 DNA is TGTGCTAGCAGCCATGGATGGCCCGGGACAGGGGGATTAGGTTCCTACGAGCAGTACGTC. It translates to CASSHGWPGTGGLGSYEQYV.

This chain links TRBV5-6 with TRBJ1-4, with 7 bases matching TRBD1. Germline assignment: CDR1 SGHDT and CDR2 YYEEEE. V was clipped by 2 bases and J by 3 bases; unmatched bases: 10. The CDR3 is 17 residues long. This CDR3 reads CASSFSFSGQPNEKLFF. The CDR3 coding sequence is TGTGCCAGCAGCTTCTCGTTTTCGGGACAGCCTAATGAAAAACTGTTTTTT.

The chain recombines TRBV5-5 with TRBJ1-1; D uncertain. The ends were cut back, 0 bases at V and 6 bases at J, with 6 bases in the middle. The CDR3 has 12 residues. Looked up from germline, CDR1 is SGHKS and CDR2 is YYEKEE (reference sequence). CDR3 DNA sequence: TGTGCCAGCAGCTTGGGCCCAGCTGAAGCTTTCTTT. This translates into CASSLGPAEAFF.

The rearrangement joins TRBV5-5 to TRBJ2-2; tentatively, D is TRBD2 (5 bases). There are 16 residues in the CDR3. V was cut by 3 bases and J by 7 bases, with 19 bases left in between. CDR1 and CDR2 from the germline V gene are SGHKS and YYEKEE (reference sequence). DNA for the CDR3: TGTGCCAGCAGCTATCAACCCGACTATTCGGGCGGGGAGCTGTTTTTT. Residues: CASSYQPDYSGGELFF. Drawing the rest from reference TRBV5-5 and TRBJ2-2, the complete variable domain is DAGVTQSPTHLIKTRGQQVTLRCSPISGHKSVSWYQQVLGQGPQFIFQYYEKEERGRGNFPDRFSARQFPNYSSELNVNALLLGDSALYLCASSYQPDYSGGELFFGEGSRLTVL.

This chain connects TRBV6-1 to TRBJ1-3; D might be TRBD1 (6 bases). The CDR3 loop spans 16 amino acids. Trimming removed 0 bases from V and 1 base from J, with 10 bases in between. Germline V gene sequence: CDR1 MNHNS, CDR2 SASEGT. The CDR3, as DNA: TGTGCCAGCAGTGAAGCGCCAGGGACATCTGGAAACACCATATATTTT. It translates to CASSEAPGTSGNTIYF.

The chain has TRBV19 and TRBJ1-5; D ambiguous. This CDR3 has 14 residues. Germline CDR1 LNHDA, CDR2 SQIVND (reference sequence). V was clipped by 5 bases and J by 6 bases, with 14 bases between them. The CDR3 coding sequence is TGTGCCAGTAGTCCAAGGGTTGAGGGTCAGCCCCAGCATTTT. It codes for CASSPRVEGQPQHF.

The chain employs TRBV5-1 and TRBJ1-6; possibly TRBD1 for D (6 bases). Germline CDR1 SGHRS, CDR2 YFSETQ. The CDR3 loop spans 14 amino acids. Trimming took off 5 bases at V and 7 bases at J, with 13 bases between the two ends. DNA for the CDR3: TGCGCCAGCAGGGGAGTACAGGGAAATTCACCCCTCCACTTT. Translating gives CASRGVQGNSPLHF.